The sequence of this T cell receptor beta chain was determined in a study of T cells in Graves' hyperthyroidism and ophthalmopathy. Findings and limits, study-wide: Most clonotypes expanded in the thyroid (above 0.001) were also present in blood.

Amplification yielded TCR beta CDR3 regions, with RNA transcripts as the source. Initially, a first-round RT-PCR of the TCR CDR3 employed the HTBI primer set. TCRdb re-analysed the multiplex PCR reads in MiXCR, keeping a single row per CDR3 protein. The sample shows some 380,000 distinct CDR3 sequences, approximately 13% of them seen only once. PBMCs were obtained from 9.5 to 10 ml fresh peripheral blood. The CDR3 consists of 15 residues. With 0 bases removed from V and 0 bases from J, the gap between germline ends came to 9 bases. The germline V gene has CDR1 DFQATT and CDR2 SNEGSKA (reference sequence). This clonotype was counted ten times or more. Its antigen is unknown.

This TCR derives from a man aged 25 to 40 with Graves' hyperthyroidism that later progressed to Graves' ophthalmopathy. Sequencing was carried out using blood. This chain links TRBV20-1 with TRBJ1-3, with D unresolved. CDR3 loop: CSAREGGTSGNTIYF. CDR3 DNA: TGCAGTGCTAGAGAGGGAGGAACCTCTGGAAACACCATATATTTT.